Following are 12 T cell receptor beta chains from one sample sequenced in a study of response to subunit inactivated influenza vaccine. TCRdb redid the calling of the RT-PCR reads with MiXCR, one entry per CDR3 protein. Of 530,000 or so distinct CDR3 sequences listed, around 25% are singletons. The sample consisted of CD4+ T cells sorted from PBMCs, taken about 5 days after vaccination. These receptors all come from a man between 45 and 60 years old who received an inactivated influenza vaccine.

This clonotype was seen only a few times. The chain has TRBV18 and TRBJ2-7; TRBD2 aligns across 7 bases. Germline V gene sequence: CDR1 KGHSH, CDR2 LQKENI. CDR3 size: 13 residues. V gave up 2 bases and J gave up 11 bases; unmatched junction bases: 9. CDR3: CASSPKRDGSEYF. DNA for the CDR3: TGTGCCAGCTCACCAAAGCGGGACGGCTCTGAGTACTTC.

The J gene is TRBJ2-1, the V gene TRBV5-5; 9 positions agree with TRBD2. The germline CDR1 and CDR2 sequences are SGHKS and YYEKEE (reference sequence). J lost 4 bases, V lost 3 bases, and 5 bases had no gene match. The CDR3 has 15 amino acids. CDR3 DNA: TGTGCCAGCAGCTCCGGGACTAGCAGATACAATGAGCAGTTCTTC. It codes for CASSSGTSRYNEQFF.

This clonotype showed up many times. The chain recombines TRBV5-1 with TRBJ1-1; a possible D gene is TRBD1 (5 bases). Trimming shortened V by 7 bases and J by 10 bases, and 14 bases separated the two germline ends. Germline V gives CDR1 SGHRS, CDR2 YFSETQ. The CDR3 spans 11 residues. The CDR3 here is CASRTDGAAFF. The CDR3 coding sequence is TGCGCCAGCCGAACGGACGGGGCAGCTTTCTTT.

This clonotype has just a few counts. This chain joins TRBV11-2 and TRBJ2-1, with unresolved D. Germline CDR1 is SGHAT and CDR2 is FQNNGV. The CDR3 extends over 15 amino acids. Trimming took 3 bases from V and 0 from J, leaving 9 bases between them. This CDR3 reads CASSFVGSSYNEQFF. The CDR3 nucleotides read TGTGCCAGCAGCTTCGTCGGAAGCTCCTACAATGAGCAGTTCTTC.

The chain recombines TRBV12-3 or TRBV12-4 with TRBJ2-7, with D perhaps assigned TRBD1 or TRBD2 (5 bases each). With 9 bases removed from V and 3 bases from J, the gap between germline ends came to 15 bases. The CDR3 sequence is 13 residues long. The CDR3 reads CASRLGRRYEQYF. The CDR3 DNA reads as TGTGCCAGTCGACTGGGACGACGCTACGAGCAGTACTTC.

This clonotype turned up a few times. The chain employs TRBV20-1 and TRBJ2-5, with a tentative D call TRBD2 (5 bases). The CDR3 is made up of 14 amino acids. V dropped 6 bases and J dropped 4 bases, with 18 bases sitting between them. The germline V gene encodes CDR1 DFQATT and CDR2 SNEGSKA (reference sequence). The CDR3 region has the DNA TGCAGTGCCCCAAGGACCGGGGTCCCAGAGACCCAGTACTTC. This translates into CSAPRTGVPETQYF.

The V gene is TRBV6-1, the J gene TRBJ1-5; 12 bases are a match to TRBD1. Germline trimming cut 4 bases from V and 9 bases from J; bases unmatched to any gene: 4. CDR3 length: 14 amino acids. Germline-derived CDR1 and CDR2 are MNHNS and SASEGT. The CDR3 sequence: CASSGGTGGLPQHF. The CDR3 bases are TGTGCCAGCAGTGGCGGGACAGGGGGCCTGCCCCAGCATTTT.

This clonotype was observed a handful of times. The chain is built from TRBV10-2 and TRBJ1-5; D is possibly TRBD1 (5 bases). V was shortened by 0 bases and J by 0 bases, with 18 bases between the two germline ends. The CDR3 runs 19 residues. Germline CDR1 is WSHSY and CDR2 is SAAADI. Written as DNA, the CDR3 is TGCGCCAGCAGTGAGTCTCCGGGACCCAGGTTTCTTAGCAATCAGCCCCAGCATTTT. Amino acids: CASSESPGPRFLSNQPQHF.

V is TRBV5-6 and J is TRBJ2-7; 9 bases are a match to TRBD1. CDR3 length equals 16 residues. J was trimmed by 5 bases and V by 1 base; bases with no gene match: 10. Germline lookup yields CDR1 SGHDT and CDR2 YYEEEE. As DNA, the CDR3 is TGTGCCAGCAGCTTGAGGGTTGGGACAGGGCTGGACGAGCAGTACTTC. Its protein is CASSLRVGTGLDEQYF.

The CDR3 DNA follows: TGCAGTGCTAGCACTGGTTACAATGAGCAGTTCTTC. Residues: CSASTGYNEQFF. This chain joins TRBV20-1 and TRBJ2-1; D is unresolved. The CDR3 contains 12 residues. CDR1 and CDR2 from the germline V gene are DFQATT and SNEGSKA (reference sequence). The V end lost 3 bases, the J end lost 4 bases, and 7 bases lay between the germline ends.

CDR3 in amino acids: CASSQVGGRGTGELFF. CDR3 bases: TGTGCCAGCAGCCAAGTGGGCGGGAGGGGCACCGGGGAGCTGTTTTTT. The J gene is TRBJ2-2, the V gene TRBV4-2, with 9 positions matching TRBD2. Germline values: CDR1 LGHNA, CDR2 YNFKEQ. V was pared by 1 base and J by 4 bases, with 4 bases of the junction left unmatched. There are 16 residues in the CDR3.

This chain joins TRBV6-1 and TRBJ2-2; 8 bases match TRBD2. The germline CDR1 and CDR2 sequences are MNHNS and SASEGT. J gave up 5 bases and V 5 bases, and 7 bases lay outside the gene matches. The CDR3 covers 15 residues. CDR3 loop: CASSPRQRETGELFF. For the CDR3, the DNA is TGTGCCAGCAGTCCCAGGCAGCGGGAGACCGGGGAGCTGTTTTTT.